This T cell receptor beta chain was sequenced during a study of T cell clonality in common variable immunodeficiency. Findings of the study overall: Compared with controls, CVID subjects had fewer shared TCRbeta clones. Common variable immunodeficiency TCR beta sequences reportedly had fewer deletions and N-nucleotide insertions.

Caucasian heritage predominated among both patients and controls. Only a few counts were recorded for this clone. The antigen is not known. The repertoire was sequenced with immunoSEQ multiplex PCR; TCRdb's copy has only in-frame clones and lacks some. The record shows roughly 9,900 clones for this sample, with no singletons present. The source of this sequence is a human donor with common variable immunodeficiency. Specimen: peripheral blood mononuclear cells.

CDR3 DNA, as far as it was read: TGTGCCAGCTCGCTCATCTCCAGTTCGAATGAG. Translating it yields CASSLISSSNE. The entire CDR3 protein reads CASSLISSSNEQFF. The chain has TRBV7-9 and TRBJ2-1; unclear D gene. The CDR3 end is not reached by the read, which stops 3 residues before it; the germline J gene fills it in. This CDR3 region has 14 residues. Trimming removed 8 bases at V and 7 bases at J, with 18 bases between. Per the germline V gene, CDR1 is SEHNR and CDR2 is FQNEAQ (reference sequence).